These 4 T cell receptor beta chains originate from one sample sequenced in a study of blood T cell repertoires in COVID-19. Clones were read by immunoSEQ multiplex PCR, and TCRdb kept only the in-frame ones, dropping some. The data hold 150,000 to 200,000 clones, with 86% observed a single time. The sample was peripheral blood. The receptors originated from a man in his 70s with acute or convalescent COVID-19.

The CDR3 reads CASGDRSYEQYF. The DNA of the CDR3 is TGTGCCAGCGGCGACAGGTCCTACGAGCAGTACTTC. The chain is built from TRBV7-9 and TRBJ2-7, with TRBD1 as a possible D gene (6 bases). CDR1 SEHNR and CDR2 FQNEAQ come from the germline V gene (reference sequence). CDR3 length equals 12 residues. The ends were cut back, 8 bases at V and 1 base at J, with 9 bases in the middle.

The chain joins TRBV7-9 to TRBJ2-5; D may be TRBD2 (6 bases). CDR1 is SEHNR and CDR2 is FQNEAQ in the germline V gene (reference sequence). The CDR3 sequence is 14 residues long. V gave up 4 bases and J gave up 2 bases, with 11 bases separating them. CDR3 in DNA: TGTGCCAGCAGCTGGGACTTTAAACAAGAGACCCAGTACTTC. Its protein is CASSWDFKQETQYF.

The chain uses TRBV10-3 and TRBJ1-5, with D perhaps TRBD1 (5 bases). The V and J ends lost 11 bases and 0 bases respectively, with 11 bases between them. Per germline, CDR1 ENHRY and CDR2 SYGVKD. The CDR3 extends over 13 amino acids. Written as DNA, the CDR3 is TGTGCCGCCTCCAGGGATAGCAATCAGCCCCAGCATTTT. Its translation is CAASRDSNQPQHF.

This clone was observed a handful of times. The chain uses TRBV5-1 and TRBJ1-4; possibly TRBD1 for D (5 bases). With 4 bases removed from V and 6 bases from J, the gap between germline ends came to 19 bases. Looked up from germline, CDR1 is SGHRS and CDR2 is YFSETQ. The length of the CDR3 is 16 residues. In DNA form, the CDR3 reads TGCGCCAGCAGCCCCCGGCAGGGCGCGCAGGATGAAAAACTGTTTTTT. Its translation is CASSPRQGAQDEKLFF.